A selection of T cell receptor beta chains follows, all from one sample in a study of blood T cell repertoires in COVID-19. Sequencing used immunoSEQ multiplex PCR; TCRdb keeps in-frame clones, though not all of them. The data contain over 200,000 clones, roughly 88% of them seen just once; the ten biggest clones take up about 2%. The sequenced material came from peripheral blood. The source of these receptors is a man aged 35 to 55 who had recovered from COVID-19. CDR3s include the opening cysteine and the closing phenylalanine or tryptophan. A D gene is named only where the DNA matches it firmly. Clone size appears in some rows only: once, few, many, or a class for an expanded clone.

TRBJ1-1 | 14 | TRBV27 | TRBD1 | - | CASSGGQGGIEAFF | TGTGCCAGCAGTGGGGGACAGGGGGGGATTGAAGCTTTCTTT
TRBJ1-3 | 16 | TRBV19 | TRBD1 | - | CASSTRDRTSGNTIYF | TGTGCCAGTAGTACCCGGGACAGGACCTCTGGAAACACCATATATTTT
TRBJ2-5 | 15 | TRBV11-3 | - | - | CASSVSVAAEGTQYF | TGTGCCAGCAGCGTATCCGTAGCGGCAGAGGGGACCCAGTACTTC
TRBJ2-1 | 14 | TRBV5-1 | TRBD2 | - | CASSLDLREHEQFF | TGCGCCAGCAGCTTGGATTTGCGGGAGCATGAGCAGTTCTTC
TRBJ1-1 | 11 | TRBV28 | - | - | CASNSGTEAFF | TGTGCCAGCAATTCGGGCACTGAAGCTTTCTTT
TRBJ1-2 | 10 | TRBV7-9 | - | few | CASGPPGYTF | TGTGCCAGCGGGCCCCCTGGCTACACCTTC
TRBJ2-7 | 15 | TRBV6-2/TRBV6-3 | - | - | CASSLEVAVTYEQYF | TGTGCCAGCAGCCTTGAGGTAGCAGTTACCTACGAGCAGTACTTC
TRBJ2-7 | 14 | TRBV7-6 | TRBD2 | many | CASSLSGGAYEQYF | TGTGCCAGCAGCTTAAGCGGGGGGGCCTACGAGCAGTACTTC
TRBJ1-1 | 15 | TRBV5-4 | - | - | CASSLAYRGGTEAFF | TGTGCCAGCAGCTTGGCCTATAGGGGTGGCACTGAAGCTTTCTTT
TRBJ2-1 | 14 | TRBV5-5 | TRBD1 | - | CASSQTGVYNEQFF | TGTGCCAGCAGCCAGACAGGGGTCTACAATGAGCAGTTCTTC
TRBJ2-3 | 15 | TRBV10-3 | - | - | CAIRTPESGTDTQYF | TGTGCCATCAGGACCCCGGAGTCTGGCACAGATACGCAGTATTTT
TRBJ1-3 | 16 | TRBV6-6 | - | - | CASSYFQGNSGNTIYF | TGTGCCAGCAGTTACTTTCAGGGCAACTCTGGAAACACCATATATTTT
TRBJ1-6 | 16 | TRBV12-5 | - | - | CASGLVAQEYNSPLHF | TGTGCTAGTGGTTTGGTAGCACAGGAATATAATTCACCCCTCCACTTT
TRBJ2-3 | 16 | TRBV10-3 | TRBD2 | - | CAISETSGGISDTQYF | TGTGCCATCAGTGAGACCTCCGGGGGGATCTCAGATACGCAGTATTTT
TRBJ2-5 | 16 | TRBV15 | TRBD2 | - | CATSSNIAGSAETQYF | TGTGCCACCAGCAGCAATATAGCGGGTTCGGCAGAGACCCAGTACTTC
TRBJ2-7 | 14 | TRBV2 | TRBD1 | - | CASSLRGQGSEQYF | TGTGCCAGCAGTCTCCGGGGACAGGGGTCCGAGCAGTACTTC
TRBJ1-5 | 13 | TRBV7-6 | - | - | CASSLGGDQPQHF | TGTGCCAGCAGCTTAGGTGGAGATCAGCCCCAGCATTTT
TRBJ1-1 | 16 | TRBV10-3 | - | - | CAISEQEGLTNTEAFF | TGTGCCATCAGTGAGCAGGAGGGATTGACGAACACTGAAGCTTTCTTT
TRBJ2-5 | 11 | TRBV29-1 | - | - | CSMEGHETQYF | TGCAGCATGGAGGGCCACGAGACCCAGTACTTC
TRBJ2-2 | 17 | TRBV11-3 | TRBD2 | - | CASSPRLAGTTTGELFF | TGTGCCAGCAGCCCCAGACTAGCGGGAACGACCACCGGGGAGCTGTTTTTT
TRBJ2-3 | 11 | TRBV29-1 | - | - | CSVANTDTQYF | TGCAGCGTAGCGAACACAGATACGCAGTATTTT
TRBJ1-2 | 16 | TRBV19 | TRBD1 | - | CASRKGAGNDLGGYTF | TGTGCCAGTAGAAAGGGGGCAGGGAATGATTTGGGTGGCTACACCTTC
TRBJ1-4 | 15 | TRBV27 | - | - | CASSLLQGANEKLFF | TGTGCCAGCAGTTTACTACAGGGAGCTAATGAAAAACTGTTTTTT
TRBJ1-2 | 15 | TRBV6-5 | - | - | CASSRTRLRQYGYTF | TGTGCCAGCAGCCGCACAAGACTTCGACAGTATGGCTACACCTTC
TRBJ2-7 | 12 | TRBV25-1 | - | - | CASSDVRYEQYF | TGTGCCAGCAGTGACGTGAGATACGAGCAGTACTTC
TRBJ1-2 | 20 | TRBV9 | TRBD1 | once | CASSVGDRGNPMIRGHGYTF | TGTGCCAGCAGCGTAGGGGACAGGGGGAATCCTATGATTAGGGGGCATGGCTACACCTTC
TRBJ1-4 | 16 | TRBV10-1 | TRBD1 | - | CASSESSAAGGEKLFF | TGCGCCAGCAGTGAGTCGTCAGCGGCAGGGGGTGAAAAACTGTTTTTT
TRBJ2-3 | 16 | TRBV6-5 | TRBD2 | - | CASSYSGSSGADTQYF | TGTGCCAGCAGTTACTCTGGGTCCAGCGGGGCAGATACGCAGTATTTT